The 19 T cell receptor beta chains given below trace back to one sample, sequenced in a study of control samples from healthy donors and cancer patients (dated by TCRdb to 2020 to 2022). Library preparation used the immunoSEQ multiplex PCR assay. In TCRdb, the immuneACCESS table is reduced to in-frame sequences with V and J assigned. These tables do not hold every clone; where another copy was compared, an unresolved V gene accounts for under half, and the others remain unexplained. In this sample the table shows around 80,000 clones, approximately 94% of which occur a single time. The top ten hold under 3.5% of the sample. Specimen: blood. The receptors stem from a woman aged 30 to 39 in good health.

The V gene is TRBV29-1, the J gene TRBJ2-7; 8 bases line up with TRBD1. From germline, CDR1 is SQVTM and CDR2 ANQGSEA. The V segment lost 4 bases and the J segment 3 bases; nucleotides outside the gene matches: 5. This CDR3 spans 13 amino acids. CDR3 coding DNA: TGCAGCGTTGGCGGACAGGGCCACTACGAGCAGTACGTC. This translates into CSVGGQGHYEQYV.

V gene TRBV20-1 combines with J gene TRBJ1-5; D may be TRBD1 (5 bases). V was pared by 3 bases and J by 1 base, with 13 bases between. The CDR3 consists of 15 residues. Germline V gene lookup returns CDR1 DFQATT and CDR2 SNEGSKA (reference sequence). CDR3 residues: CSASDFRGSNQPQHF. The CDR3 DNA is TGCAGTGCTAGTGACTTTAGGGGCAGCAATCAGCCCCAGCATTTT.

In DNA form, the CDR3 reads TGTGCCAGCAGTTATAGGACAGGGGTTGATACGCAGTATTTT. The encoded protein is CASSYRTGVDTQYF. The J gene is TRBJ2-3, the V gene TRBV6-5; 9 positions agree with TRBD1. This CDR3 has 14 residues. Trimming at V came to 3 bases and at J to 6 bases, leaving 4 bases not matched to a gene. CDR1 and CDR2 from the germline V gene are MNHEY and SVGAGI.

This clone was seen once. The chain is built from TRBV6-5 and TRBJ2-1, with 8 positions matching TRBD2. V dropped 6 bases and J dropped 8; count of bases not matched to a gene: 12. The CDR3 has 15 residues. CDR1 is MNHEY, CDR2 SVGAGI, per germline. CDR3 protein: CASRKTGLVFYEQFF. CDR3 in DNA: TGTGCCAGCAGAAAAACGGGACTAGTATTTTATGAGCAGTTCTTC.

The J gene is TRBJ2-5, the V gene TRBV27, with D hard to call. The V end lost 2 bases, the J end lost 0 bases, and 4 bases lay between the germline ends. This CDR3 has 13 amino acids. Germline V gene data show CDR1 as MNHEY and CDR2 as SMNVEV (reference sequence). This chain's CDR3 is CASSLRHQETQYF. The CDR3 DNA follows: TGTGCCAGCAGTTTACGTCACCAAGAGACCCAGTACTTC.

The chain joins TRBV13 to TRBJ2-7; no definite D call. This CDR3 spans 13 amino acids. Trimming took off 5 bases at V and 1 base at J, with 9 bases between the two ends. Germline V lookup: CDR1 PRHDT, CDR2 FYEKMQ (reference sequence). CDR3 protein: CASSPVGSYEQYV. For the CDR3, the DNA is TGTGCCAGCAGCCCTGTGGGTTCCTACGAGCAGTACGTC.

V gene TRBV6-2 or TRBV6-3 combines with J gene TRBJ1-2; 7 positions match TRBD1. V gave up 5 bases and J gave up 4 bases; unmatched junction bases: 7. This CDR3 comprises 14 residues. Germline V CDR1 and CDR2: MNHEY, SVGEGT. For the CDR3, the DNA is TGTGCCAGCAGTCTCGGACAGGTTCGCTATGGCTACACCTTC. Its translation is CASSLGQVRYGYTF.

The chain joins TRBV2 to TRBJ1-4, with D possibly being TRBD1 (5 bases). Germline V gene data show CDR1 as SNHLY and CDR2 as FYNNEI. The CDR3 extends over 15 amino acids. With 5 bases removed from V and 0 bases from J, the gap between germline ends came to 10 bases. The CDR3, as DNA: TGTGCCAGCAGTCGGGACGGTGCAACTAATGAAAAACTGTTTTTT. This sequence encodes CASSRDGATNEKLFF.

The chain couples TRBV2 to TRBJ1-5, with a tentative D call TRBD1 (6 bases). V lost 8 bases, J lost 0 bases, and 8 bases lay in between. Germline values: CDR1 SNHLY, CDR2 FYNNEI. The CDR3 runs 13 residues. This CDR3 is CASRTDSNQPQHF. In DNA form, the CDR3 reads TGTGCCAGCCGGACAGATAGCAATCAGCCCCAGCATTTT.

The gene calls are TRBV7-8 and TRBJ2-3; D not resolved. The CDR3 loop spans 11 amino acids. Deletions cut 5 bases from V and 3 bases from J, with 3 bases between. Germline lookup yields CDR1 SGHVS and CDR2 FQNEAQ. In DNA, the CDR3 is TGTGCCAGCAGCCGGACAGATACGCAGTATTTT. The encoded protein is CASSRTDTQYF.

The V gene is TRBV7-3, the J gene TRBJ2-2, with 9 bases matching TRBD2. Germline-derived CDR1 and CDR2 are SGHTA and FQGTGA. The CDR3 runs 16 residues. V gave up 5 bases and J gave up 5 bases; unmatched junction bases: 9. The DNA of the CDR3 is TGTGCCAGCAGCCTCGTCAGCGGGGGGTCGACCGGGGAGCTGTTTTTT. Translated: CASSLVSGGSTGELFF.

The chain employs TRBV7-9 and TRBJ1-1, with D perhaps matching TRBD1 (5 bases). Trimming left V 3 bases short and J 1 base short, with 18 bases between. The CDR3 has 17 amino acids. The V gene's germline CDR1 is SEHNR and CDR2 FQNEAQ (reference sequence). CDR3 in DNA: TGTGCCAGCAGCTTTAACCACCCTACGACAGCGAACACTGAAGCTTTCTTT. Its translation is CASSFNHPTTANTEAFF.

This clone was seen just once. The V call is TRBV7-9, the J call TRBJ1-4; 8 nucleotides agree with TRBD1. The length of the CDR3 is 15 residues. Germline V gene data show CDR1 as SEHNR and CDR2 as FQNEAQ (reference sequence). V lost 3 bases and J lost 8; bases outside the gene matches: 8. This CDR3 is CASSFRTGPEEKLFF. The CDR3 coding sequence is TGTGCCAGCAGCTTTCGGACAGGGCCAGAAGAAAAACTGTTTTTT.

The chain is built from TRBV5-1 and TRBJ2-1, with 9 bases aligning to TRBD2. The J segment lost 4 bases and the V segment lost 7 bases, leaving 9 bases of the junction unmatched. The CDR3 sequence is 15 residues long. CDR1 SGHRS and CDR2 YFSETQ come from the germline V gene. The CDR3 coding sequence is TGCGCCAGCGAGGGCCTAGCGGGGACGTACAATGAGCAGTTCTTC. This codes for CASEGLAGTYNEQFF.

The CDR3, as DNA: TGTGCCAGCAGTTATGCCGTGAGCTCCTATAATTCACCCCTCCACTTT. Residues: CASSYAVSSYNSPLHF. This sequence joins TRBV6-5 and TRBJ1-6; D uncertain. Germline V lookup: CDR1 MNHEY, CDR2 SVGAGI. Between the trimmed V and J ends, which lost 3 bases and 0 bases, there was a span of 9 bases. The CDR3 sequence is 16 residues long.

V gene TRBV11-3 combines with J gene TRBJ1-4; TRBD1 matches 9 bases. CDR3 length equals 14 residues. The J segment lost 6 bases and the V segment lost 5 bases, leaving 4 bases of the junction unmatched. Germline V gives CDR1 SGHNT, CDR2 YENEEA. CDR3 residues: CASSRRTGDEKLFF. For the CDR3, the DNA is TGTGCCAGCAGCCGCCGGACAGGGGATGAAAAACTGTTTTTT.

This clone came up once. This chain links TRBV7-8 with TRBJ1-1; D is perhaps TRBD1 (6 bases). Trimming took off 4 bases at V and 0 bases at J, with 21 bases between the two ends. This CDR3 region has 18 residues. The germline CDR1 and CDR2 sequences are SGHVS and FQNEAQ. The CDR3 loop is CASSSTSGAGALNTEAFF. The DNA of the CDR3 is TGTGCCAGCAGCTCGACCTCAGGGGCTGGGGCCTTGAACACTGAAGCTTTCTTT.

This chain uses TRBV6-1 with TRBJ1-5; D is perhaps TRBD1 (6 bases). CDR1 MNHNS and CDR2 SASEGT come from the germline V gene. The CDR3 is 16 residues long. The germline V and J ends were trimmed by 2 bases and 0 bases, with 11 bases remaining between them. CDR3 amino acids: CASSEFTGTSNQPQHF. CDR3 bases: TGTGCCAGCAGTGAATTCACAGGGACTAGCAATCAGCCCCAGCATTTT.

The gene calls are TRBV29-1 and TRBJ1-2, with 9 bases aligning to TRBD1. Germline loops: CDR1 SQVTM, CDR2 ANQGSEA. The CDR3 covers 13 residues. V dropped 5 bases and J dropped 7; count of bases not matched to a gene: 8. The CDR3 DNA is TGCAGCGTTACCGGACAGGGGCGGGGTGGCTACACCTTC. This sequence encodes CSVTGQGRGGYTF.